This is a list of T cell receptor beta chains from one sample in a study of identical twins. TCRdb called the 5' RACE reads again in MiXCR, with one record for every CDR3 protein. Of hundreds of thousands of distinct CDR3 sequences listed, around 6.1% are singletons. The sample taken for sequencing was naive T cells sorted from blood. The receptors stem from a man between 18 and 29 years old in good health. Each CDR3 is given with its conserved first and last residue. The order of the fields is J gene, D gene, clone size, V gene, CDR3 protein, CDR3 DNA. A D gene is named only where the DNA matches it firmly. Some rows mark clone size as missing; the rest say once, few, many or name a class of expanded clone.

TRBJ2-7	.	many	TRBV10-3	CAITRIAYSYEQYF	TGTGCCATCACGCGTATAGCGTACTCCTACGAGCAGTACTTC
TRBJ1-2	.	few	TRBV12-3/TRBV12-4	CASSFSTAANYGYTF	TGTGCCAGCAGTTTTTCGACGGCAGCTAACTATGGCTACACCTTC
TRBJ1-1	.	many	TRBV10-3	CAISRGAGGSTEAFF	TGTGCCATCAGCCGGGGTGCGGGAGGGAGCACTGAAGCTTTCTTT
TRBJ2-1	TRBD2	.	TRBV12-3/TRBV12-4	CASSLAGGPKEQFF	TGTGCCAGCAGTTTGGCGGGAGGTCCCAAAGAGCAGTTCTTC
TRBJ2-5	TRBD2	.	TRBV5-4	CASSQGTSGSQETQYF	TGTGCCAGCAGCCAAGGGACTAGCGGGTCCCAAGAGACCCAGTACTTC
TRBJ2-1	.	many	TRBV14	CASSRSGRSSHNEQFF	TGTGCCAGCAGCCGTTCGGGGCGGAGCTCCCACAATGAGCAGTTCTTC
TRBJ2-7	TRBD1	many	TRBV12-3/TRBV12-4	CASRRDRDYEQYF	TGTGCCAGCAGGCGGGACAGGGACTACGAGCAGTACTTC
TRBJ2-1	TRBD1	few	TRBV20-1	CSAPNGQEFSNEQFF	TGCAGTGCGCCGAACGGACAGGAATTCTCCAATGAGCAGTTCTTC
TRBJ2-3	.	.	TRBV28	CATRKGRTDTQYF	TGTGCCACCCGCAAGGGGCGCACAGATACGCAGTATTTT
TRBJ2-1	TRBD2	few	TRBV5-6	CASDGTSGAYYNEQFF	TGTGCCAGCGACGGGACTAGCGGAGCCTACTACAATGAGCAGTTCTTC
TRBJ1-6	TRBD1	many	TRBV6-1	CASRRTGSSYNSPLHF	TGTGCCAGCAGGCGGACAGGGAGCTCCTATAATTCACCCCTCCACTTT
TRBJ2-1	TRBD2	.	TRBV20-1	CSATLAGAYYEQFF	TGCAGTGCCACTTTAGCGGGAGCGTACTATGAGCAGTTCTTC
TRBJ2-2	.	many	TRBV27	CASSSRARQNTGELFF	TGTGCCAGCAGTTCCCGGGCCCGGCAGAACACCGGGGAGCTGTTTTTT
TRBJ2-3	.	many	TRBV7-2	CASSFGRSRDTQYF	TGTGCCAGCAGTTTTGGGCGATCGAGAGATACGCAGTATTTT
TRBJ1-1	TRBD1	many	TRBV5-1	CASSLVQGVRNTEAFF	TGCGCCAGCAGCTTGGTGCAGGGGGTTAGAAACACTGAAGCTTTCTTT
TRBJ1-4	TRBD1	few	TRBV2	CASSGTGTGEEKLFF	TGTGCCAGCAGTGGGACCGGGACAGGGGAGGAAAAACTGTTTTTT
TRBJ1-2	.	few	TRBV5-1	CASSLWAASDYGYTF	TGCGCCAGCAGCTTGTGGGCAGCTTCGGACTATGGCTACACCTTC
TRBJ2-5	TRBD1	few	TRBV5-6	CASSLPGGGETQYF	TGTGCCAGCAGCTTGCCAGGGGGCGGGGAGACCCAGTACTTC
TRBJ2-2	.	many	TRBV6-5	CASSYGLTAGELFF	TGTGCCAGCAGTTACGGACTTACCGCCGGGGAGCTGTTTTTT
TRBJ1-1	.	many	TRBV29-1	CSVDKGVQNTEAFF	TGCAGCGTTGATAAGGGGGTTCAGAACACTGAAGCTTTCTTT
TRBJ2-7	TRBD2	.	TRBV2	CASSEGGGLTYEQYF	TGTGCCAGCAGTGAAGGCGGGGGGCTTACCTACGAGCAGTACTTC
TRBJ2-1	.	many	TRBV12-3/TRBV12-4	CANSQEFF	TGTGCCAACAGTCAGGAGTTCTTC
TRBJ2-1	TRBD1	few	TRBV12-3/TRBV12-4	CASSLSWDRDNEQFF	TGTGCCAGCAGTTTATCTTGGGACAGAGATAATGAGCAGTTCTTC
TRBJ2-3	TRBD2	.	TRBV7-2	CASSFKEIGTTTQRYDTDTQYF	TGTGCCAGCAGCTTTAAAGAAATAGGGACTACTACCCAGAGATACGACACAGATACGCAGTATTTT
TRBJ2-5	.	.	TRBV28	CASSLARGMVTQYF	TGTGCCAGCAGTTTGGCTCGGGGCATGGTGACCCAGTACTTC
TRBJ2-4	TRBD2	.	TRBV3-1	CASSQGPSGRQAKNIQYF	TGTGCCAGCAGCCAAGGCCCTAGCGGGAGGCAAGCCAAAAACATTCAGTACTTC
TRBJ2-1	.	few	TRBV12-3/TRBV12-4	CASSEGGEQFF	TGTGCCAGCAGCGAGGGTGGAGAGCAGTTCTTC
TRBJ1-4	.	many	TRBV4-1	CASSPSSGTSYEGKLFF	TGCGCCAGCAGCCCTTCTTCAGGGACGTCGTATGAGGGGAAACTGTTTTTT
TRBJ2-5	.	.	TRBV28	CASKQSPQETQYF	TGTGCCAGCAAGCAGAGCCCCCAAGAGACCCAGTACTTC
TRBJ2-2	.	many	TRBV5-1	CASSTETGELFF	TGCGCCAGCAGCACTGAAACCGGGGAGCTGTTTTTT
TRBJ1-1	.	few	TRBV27	CASSLSPGTEAFF	TGTGCCAGCAGTTTATCGCCGGGAACTGAAGCTTTCTTT
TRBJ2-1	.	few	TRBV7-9	CASRVAGQGRNEQFF	TGTGCCAGCAGGGTAGCGGGACAGGGAAGGAATGAGCAGTTCTTC
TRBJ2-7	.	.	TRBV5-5	CASSFPLFSGHDSYEQYF	TGTGCCAGCAGCTTTCCTCTTTTTTCGGGACACGACTCCTACGAGCAGTACTTC
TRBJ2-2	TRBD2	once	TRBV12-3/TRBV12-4	CASSSPGTTSTGELFF	TGTGCCAGCAGTTCGCCCGGGACTACTTCCACCGGGGAGCTGTTTTTT
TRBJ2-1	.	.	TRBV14	CASSQREAHHNEQFF	TGTGCCAGCAGCCAGAGGGAGGCTCACCACAATGAGCAGTTCTTC
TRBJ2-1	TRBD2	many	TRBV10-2	CASSESTSGLSYNEQFF	TGCGCCAGCAGTGAGTCGACTAGCGGGTTGTCCTACAATGAGCAGTTCTTC
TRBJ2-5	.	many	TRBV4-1	CASSQEGRPQETQYF	TGCGCCAGCAGCCAAGAAGGGAGGCCACAAGAGACCCAGTACTTC
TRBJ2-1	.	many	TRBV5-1	CASSLDEGHNEQFF	TGCGCCAGCAGCCTGGACGAGGGTCACAATGAGCAGTTCTTC
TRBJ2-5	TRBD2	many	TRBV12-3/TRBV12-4	CASSPLAGGRETQYF	TGTGCCAGCAGTCCGCTAGCGGGAGGGCGAGAGACCCAGTACTTC
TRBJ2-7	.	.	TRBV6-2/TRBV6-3	CASSYYGSNYEQYF	TGTGCCAGCAGTTACTACGGGAGTAACTACGAGCAGTACTTC
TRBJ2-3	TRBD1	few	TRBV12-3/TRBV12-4	CASSFGDRGDTQYF	TGTGCCAGCAGTTTTGGGGACAGGGGAGATACGCAGTATTTT
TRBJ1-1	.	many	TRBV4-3	CASSQQGTEAFF	TGCGCCAGCAGCCAACAAGGGACTGAAGCTTTCTTT
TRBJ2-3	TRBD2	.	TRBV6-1	CASRPLAGLGTDTQYF	TGTGCCAGCAGACCCCTAGCGGGATTAGGAACAGATACGCAGTATTTT
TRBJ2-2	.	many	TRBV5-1	CASIGPANTGELFF	TGCGCCAGCATTGGGCCAGCGAACACCGGGGAGCTGTTTTTT
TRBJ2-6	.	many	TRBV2	CASRQLSGANVLTF	TGTGCCAGCAGACAGCTCTCTGGGGCCAACGTCCTGACTTTC
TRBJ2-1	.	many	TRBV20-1	CSALSGSSYNEQFF	TGCAGTGCTCTTAGCGGAAGCTCCTACAATGAGCAGTTCTTC
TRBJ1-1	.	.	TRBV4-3	CASSQPLQRTEAFF	TGCGCCAGCAGCCAACCTCTTCAACGAACTGAAGCTTTCTTT
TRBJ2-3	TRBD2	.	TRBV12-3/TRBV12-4	CASSIAPPTSPDTQYF	TGTGCCAGCAGTATAGCCCCACCGACTAGCCCAGATACGCAGTATTTT
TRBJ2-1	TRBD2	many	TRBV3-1	CASSQDLAEYNEQFF	TGTGCCAGCAGCCAAGATCTAGCGGAGTACAATGAGCAGTTCTTC
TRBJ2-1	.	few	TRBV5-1	CASQRLSWLSSYNEQFF	TGCGCCAGCCAACGGCTTTCCTGGCTGAGCTCCTACAATGAGCAGTTCTTC